Each of the 6 T cell receptor beta chains below was sequenced from the same sample in a study of T-cell reconstitution after alpha-beta-depleted transplantation in children. As it was prepared, the TCRbeta library received unique molecular identifiers. A single record per CDR3 protein comes from TCRdb applying MiXCR to the PCR reads. The sample holds 250,000 to 400,000 distinct CDR3 sequences, around 20% seen once. Sample: PBMCs, mostly from graft donor cells, taken 180 days after TCRalphabeta/CD19-depleted stem cell transplant. The receptors stem from a male patient under 18 who had a stem cell transplant for acute lymphoblastic leukemia, so the T cells may come from the graft donor.

The gene calls are TRBV7-3 and TRBJ2-5, with D unresolved. The CDR3 loop spans 13 amino acids. Germline CDR1 reads SGHTA; CDR2 reads FQGTGA. Trimming removed 2 bases at V and 4 bases at J, with 8 bases between. This CDR3 reads CASSLERRETQYF. CDR3 bases: TGTGCCAGCAGCTTAGAACGACGAGAGACCCAGTACTTC.

The table lists this clonotype with a few counts. The J gene is TRBJ2-5, the V gene TRBV4-1; 8 bases fit TRBD1. J gave up 5 bases and V 3 bases, and 8 bases lay outside the gene matches. The germline V gene has CDR1 MGHRA and CDR2 YSYEKL. The CDR3 consists of 15 residues. CDR3 amino acids: CASSQRTGTGETQYF. CDR3 nucleotide sequence: TGCGCCAGCAGCCAGAGGACAGGGACGGGGGAGACCCAGTACTTC.

A few counts support this clonotype. This chain connects TRBV11-2 to TRBJ1-1; D possibly corresponds to TRBD1 (5 bases). Germline V gene sequence: CDR1 SGHAT, CDR2 FQNNGV. V shed 5 bases and J shed 4 bases, with 17 bases lying between them. The CDR3 consists of 15 residues. The CDR3 region has the DNA TGTGCCAGCAGCCCGAAGATTGGACATTTCACTGAAGCTTTCTTT. It encodes CASSPKIGHFTEAFF.

This clonotype was counted ten times or more. The rearrangement joins TRBV5-1 to TRBJ2-7, with 10 bases fitting TRBD2. The length of the CDR3 is 16 residues. The V gene end was trimmed by 1 base and the J gene end by 5 bases; junction bases not matched to a gene: 9. In germline, CDR1 is SGHRS, CDR2 YFSETQ. Written as DNA, the CDR3 is TGCGCCAGCAGCTTGAAAAGCGGGAGGGCCGGGGACGAGCAGTACTTC. It codes for CASSLKSGRAGDEQYF.

The rearrangement uses TRBV3-1 and TRBJ2-7; D not certain. Germline V gives CDR1 LGHDT, CDR2 YNNKEL (reference sequence). This CDR3 region has 17 residues. The V gene lost 1 base and the J gene lost 0 bases, with 16 bases spanning the gap. The CDR3 DNA follows: TGTGCCAGCAGCCAAGGTTTGGAGACTTTGAGCTCCTACGAGCAGTACTTC. Translated, it gives CASSQGLETLSSYEQYF.

This clonotype was seen at least ten times. This chain uses TRBV5-1 with TRBJ1-1; 10 nucleotides match TRBD1. Trimming at V came to 7 bases and at J to 4 bases, leaving 13 bases not matched to a gene. The CDR3 runs 16 residues. Germline CDR1 is SGHRS and CDR2 is YFSETQ. The CDR3 coding sequence is TGCGCCAGCGGACAGGGGGTAAGGCTCCAAGGCACTGAAGCTTTCTTT. It yields the protein CASGQGVRLQGTEAFF.